This T cell receptor (beta chain) was identified during a study of control samples from healthy donors and cancer patients. The repertoire was sequenced with immunoSEQ multiplex PCR; TCRdb's copy has only in-frame clones and lacks some. The table records some 120,000 clones, 91% of them present only once. The CDR3 sequence is 15 residues long. Per germline, CDR1 SGDLS and CDR2 YYNGEE. V lost 3 bases and J 0 bases, leaving 12 bases between the germline ends. The rearrangement joins TRBV9 to TRBJ1-1; no clear D gene. The sample taken for sequencing was blood. This clonotype originated in a young woman in good health. CDR3 coding DNA: TGTGCCAGCAGCGAGAGGGCGGAAGTGAACACTGAAGCTTTCTTT. It yields the protein CASSERAEVNTEAFF.